The 27 T cell receptor beta chains below come from one sample, sequenced in a study of T-cell reconstitution after alpha-beta-depleted transplantation in children. TCRbeta library construction was performed incorporating unique molecular identifiers. TCRdb re-derived calls from the PCR reads in MiXCR, one entry per CDR3 protein. Among hundreds of thousands of distinct CDR3 sequences listed, under 9.5% were seen once. This specimen was PBMCs, mostly from graft donor cells, taken 180 days after TCRalphabeta/CD19-depleted stem cell transplant. The receptors were gathered from a male patient between 5 and 17 years old who had a stem cell transplant for acute lymphoblastic leukemia, so the T cells may come from the graft donor.

In this sample, this clonotype turned up many times. This rearrangement joins TRBV12-3 or TRBV12-4 to TRBJ2-7; D is undetermined. The CDR3 is 12 residues long. Trimming removed 6 bases at V and 4 bases at J, with 10 bases between. The CDR3 nucleotides read TGTGCCAGCAGCCCCCCCTCATACGAGCAGTACTTC. As protein: CASSPPSYEQYF.

The chain combines TRBV7-9 with TRBJ1-2, with D hard to call. V lost 5 bases, J lost 5 bases, and 12 bases lay in between. The germline V gene encodes CDR1 SEHNR and CDR2 FQNEAQ (reference sequence). The CDR3 covers 13 residues. This CDR3 is CASSLRSDYGYTF. In DNA form, the CDR3 reads TGTGCCAGCAGCCTCCGTTCCGATTATGGCTACACCTTC.

This clonotype was counted at least ten times. V gene TRBV12-3 or TRBV12-4 combines with J gene TRBJ1-1; no firm D call. V was trimmed by 7 bases and J by 1 base, leaving 16 bases between them. CDR3 length: 15 residues. CDR3 sequence: CASTLRALRNTEAFF. CDR3 bases: TGTGCCAGCACCCTAAGGGCCTTAAGGAACACTGAAGCTTTCTTT.

Worth noting for this clonotype: A much larger clone differs by one base, so this may be a read error. The rearrangement links TRBV3-1 to TRBJ2-1; D gene uncertain. This CDR3 has 15 residues. Trimming cost V 1 base and J 3 bases, with 10 bases left between them. Germline CDR1 reads LGHDT; CDR2 reads YNNKEL (reference sequence). The CDR3: CASSQGESYYNEQFF. The CDR3 region has the DNA TGTGCCAGCAGCCAAGGAGAGAGCTACTACAATGAGCAGTTCTTC.

This clonotype was observed many times. The chain links TRBV6-5 to TRBJ2-3; the match to TRBD1 covers 8 bases. J lost 0 bases, V lost 4 bases, and 3 bases had no gene match. Germline V gene sequence: CDR1 MNHEY, CDR2 SVGAGI. This CDR3 spans 15 amino acids. In nucleotides, the CDR3 is TGTGCCAGCAGTTGGGGACAGGCCAGCACAGATACGCAGTATTTT. Residues: CASSWGQASTDTQYF.

This clonotype appeared a few times. The chain carries TRBV6-2 or TRBV6-3 and TRBJ2-3; the D call may be TRBD1 or TRBD2 (5 bases each). V was cut by 1 base and J by 7 bases, with 15 bases left in between. Germline loops: CDR1 MNHEY, CDR2 SVGEGT. The CDR3 has 15 amino acids. CDR3 protein: CASSYLGELAHTQYF. The DNA of the CDR3 is TGTGCCAGCAGTTACTTGGGGGAGTTAGCCCATACGCAGTATTTT.

This clonotype was counted many times. CDR3 nucleotides: TGTGCCAGCAGTTTTACAGGGGACTATGGCTACACCTTC. It yields the protein CASSFTGDYGYTF. V usage is TRBV12-3 or TRBV12-4 and J usage is TRBJ1-2; TRBD1 matches 7 bases. CDR3 length: 13 amino acids. With 3 bases clipped from V and 3 bases from J, the junction kept 1 base outside the gene matches.

This clonotype has ten or more counts. This chain links TRBV29-1 with TRBJ2-3; tentatively, D is TRBD1 (6 bases). The V gene's germline CDR1 is SQVTM and CDR2 ANQGSEA. V shed 7 bases and J shed 1 base, with 12 bases lying between them. CDR3 length: 13 residues. The CDR3 here is CSAAGDGTDTQYF. For the CDR3, the DNA is TGCAGCGCTGCAGGGGACGGCACAGATACGCAGTATTTT.

V gene TRBV7-9 combines with J gene TRBJ2-7; no definite D call. The germline V and J ends were trimmed by 0 bases and 3 bases, with 6 bases remaining between them. Germline-derived CDR1 and CDR2 are SEHNR and FQNEAQ (reference sequence). The CDR3 runs 13 residues. CDR3 sequence: CASSLARRYEQYF. The CDR3 nucleotides are TGTGCCAGCAGCTTAGCTCGCCGCTACGAGCAGTACTTC.

The sample holds many counts of this clonotype. The chain couples TRBV12-3 or TRBV12-4 to TRBJ2-7, with D possibly TRBD2 on 6 matching bases. CDR3 size: 15 residues. V was trimmed by 4 bases and J by 5 bases, leaving 18 bases between them. The CDR3 DNA reads TGTGCCAGCAGTTGGGCAGGGAGGCTAGGAGACGAGCAGTACTTC. Amino acids: CASSWAGRLGDEQYF.

This clonotype appeared many times. The V and J genes are TRBV20-1 and TRBJ2-7; 7 nucleotides align to TRBD2. CDR1 DFQATT and CDR2 SNEGSKA come from the germline V gene (reference sequence). V dropped 3 bases and J dropped 3; count of bases not matched to a gene: 5. The CDR3 loop spans 13 amino acids. The CDR3 here is CSARDIAGYEQYF. For the CDR3, the DNA is TGCAGTGCTAGGGACATAGCGGGCTACGAGCAGTACTTC.

This clonotype was recorded many times. V and J are TRBV29-1 and TRBJ2-1; the D gene is possibly TRBD2 (7 bases). V was shortened by 4 bases and J by 2 bases, with 12 bases between the two germline ends. This CDR3 has 14 residues. Germline CDR1 and CDR2: SQVTM and ANQGSEA. DNA for the CDR3: TGCAGCGTTGGAGGGGGGGCAACCTACAATGAGCAGTTCTTC. The encoded protein is CSVGGGATYNEQFF.

This clonotype has ten or more counts. This chain connects TRBV29-1 to TRBJ2-1; 9 positions agree with TRBD2. Per the germline V gene, CDR1 is SQVTM and CDR2 is ANQGSEA. Germline trimming cut 2 bases from V and 2 bases from J; bases unmatched to any gene: 4. The CDR3 runs 15 residues. CDR3 sequence (DNA): TGCAGCGTTGAATGGCGGGAGGGCCCCTACAATGAGCAGTTCTTC. As protein: CSVEWREGPYNEQFF.

V is TRBV27 and J is TRBJ2-2; D call uncertain. Trimming removed 10 bases at V and 1 base at J, with 13 bases between. Germline lookup yields CDR1 MNHEY and CDR2 SMNVEV (reference sequence). CDR3 length: 14 amino acids. The CDR3 is CATAWTVNTGELFF. The CDR3 region has the DNA TGTGCCACGGCGTGGACGGTGAACACCGGGGAGCTGTTTTTT.

This clonotype was picked up many times. The chain employs TRBV5-1 and TRBJ1-1, with a weak D call TRBD1 (5 bases). V shed 2 bases and J shed 7 bases, with 12 bases lying between them. Per germline, CDR1 SGHRS and CDR2 YFSETQ. This CDR3 contains 13 residues. CDR3 protein: CASSFYAGGEAFF. The CDR3 nucleotides read TGCGCCAGCAGCTTTTACGCTGGGGGTGAAGCTTTCTTT.

There are many counts of this clonotype. The chain couples TRBV28 to TRBJ1-1; maybe TRBD1 (5 bases). CDR3 length: 17 residues. V lost 6 bases to trimming and J lost 1 base, with 21 bases between them. CDR1 MDHEN and CDR2 SYDVKM come from the germline V gene. Here the CDR3 reads CASRLLFAAGKNTEAFF. DNA for the CDR3: TGTGCCAGCAGACTCCTCTTTGCGGCAGGGAAGAACACTGAAGCTTTCTTT.

This clonotype was found many times. The V call is TRBV5-8, the J call TRBJ2-6, with D hard to call. The germline V and J ends were trimmed by 6 bases and 1 base, with 5 bases remaining between them. There are 13 residues in the CDR3. CDR1 is SGHTS, CDR2 YDEGEE, per germline. This chain's CDR3 is CASKVSGANVLTF. CDR3 bases: TGTGCCAGCAAGGTTTCTGGGGCCAACGTCCTGACTTTC.

This clonotype came up many times. The rearrangement uses TRBV28 and TRBJ2-3, with a possible D match to TRBD1 (6 bases). Germline assignment: CDR1 MDHEN and CDR2 SYDVKM. CDR3 length: 13 residues. V gave up 5 bases and J gave up 6 bases, with 12 bases separating them. In DNA form, the CDR3 reads TGTGCCAGCAGTCTCCTGCAGGGGGATACGCAGTATTTT. Amino acid sequence: CASSLLQGDTQYF.

This clonotype was detected many times. The chain is built from TRBV9 and TRBJ1-1; maybe TRBD1 (5 bases). Germline values: CDR1 SGDLS, CDR2 YYNGEE. The CDR3 sequence is 18 residues long. Trimming stripped 0 bases from V and 0 bases from J, with 18 bases between. The CDR3 nucleotides read TGTGCCAGCAGCGTAGGAATCAGGGAAGAGATGGTGAACACTGAAGCTTTCTTT. It codes for CASSVGIREEMVNTEAFF.

This clonotype was observed many times. The chain employs TRBV7-2 and TRBJ2-3, with 9 bases lining up with TRBD2. V lost 2 bases, J lost 6 bases, and 9 bases stayed unmatched. The CDR3 is 16 amino acids. CDR1 SGHTA and CDR2 FQGNSA come from the germline V gene. CDR3 in amino acids: CASSLSAGGRRDTQYF. The CDR3 bases are TGTGCCAGCAGCTTATCGGCGGGGGGGCGTCGCGATACGCAGTATTTT.

The V call is TRBV14, the J call TRBJ2-3, with D tentatively TRBD1 (6 bases). V lost 5 bases to trimming and J lost 2 bases, with 14 bases between them. The length of the CDR3 is 15 residues. Germline loops: CDR1 SGHDN, CDR2 FVKESK. CDR3 region: CASSSPQGPTDTQYF. The CDR3 DNA follows: TGTGCCAGCAGCTCGCCGCAGGGGCCCACAGATACGCAGTATTTT.

This clonotype came up many times. The gene calls are TRBV24-1 and TRBJ2-3, with D unresolved. The germline V and J ends were trimmed by 3 bases and 2 bases, with 11 bases remaining between them. This CDR3 comprises 15 residues. Germline V CDR1 and CDR2: KGHDR, SFDVKD. The CDR3 DNA follows: TGTGCCACCAGTGATCCACACTTTCCCACAGATACGCAGTATTTT. It codes for CATSDPHFPTDTQYF.

This clonotype has ten or more counts. This chain links TRBV18 with TRBJ2-1, with TRBD2 matching over 13 bases. The CDR3 sequence is 15 residues long. V shed 3 bases, J shed 11 bases, and the junction held 7 bases outside the gene matches. From germline, CDR1 is KGHSH and CDR2 LQKENI. The DNA for the CDR3 is TGTGCCAGCTCACCTGGACTAGCGGGGGAGCTAAAGCAGTTCTTC. Its translation: CASSPGLAGELKQFF.

This clonotype was found many times. The chain couples TRBV6-2 or TRBV6-3 to TRBJ2-7; no reliable D call. Germline CDR1 reads MNHEY; CDR2 reads SVGEGT. This CDR3 has 12 amino acids. Between the trimmed V and J ends, which lost 2 bases and 4 bases, there was a span of 6 bases. The CDR3 nucleotides are TGTGCCAGCAGTTACCCACCTTACGAGCAGTACTTC. It specifies CASSYPPYEQYF.

The chain uses TRBV19 and TRBJ1-5; D may be TRBD1 (6 bases). The CDR3 is 15 amino acids. Looked up from germline, CDR1 is LNHDA and CDR2 is SQIVND (reference sequence). V dropped 8 bases and J dropped 3 bases, with 17 bases sitting between them. CDR3 coding DNA: TGTGCCAGTTTGGCCGCGGGGGCCGTCAATCAGCCCCAGCATTTT. It translates to CASLAAGAVNQPQHF.

This clonotype has at least ten counts. The chain combines TRBV3-1 with TRBJ2-7; 13 bases are a match to TRBD2. The CDR3 sequence is 15 residues long. Germline-derived CDR1 and CDR2 are LGHDT and YNNKEL (reference sequence). V shed 4 bases, J shed 5 bases, and the junction held 5 bases outside the gene matches. The CDR3 coding sequence is TGTGCCAGCAGCCTTGGACTAGCGGGAGAACACGAGCAGTACTTC. Its translation is CASSLGLAGEHEQYF.

This clonotype was recorded many times. The chain couples TRBV4-2 to TRBJ2-5; D perhaps matches TRBD2 (6 bases). Germline lookup yields CDR1 LGHNA and CDR2 YNFKEQ. Trimming stripped 3 bases from V and 2 bases from J, with 16 bases between. This CDR3 comprises 16 residues. The CDR3 is CASSHGTARGQETQYF. For the CDR3, the DNA is TGTGCCAGCAGCCATGGGACGGCGCGGGGACAAGAGACCCAGTACTTC.